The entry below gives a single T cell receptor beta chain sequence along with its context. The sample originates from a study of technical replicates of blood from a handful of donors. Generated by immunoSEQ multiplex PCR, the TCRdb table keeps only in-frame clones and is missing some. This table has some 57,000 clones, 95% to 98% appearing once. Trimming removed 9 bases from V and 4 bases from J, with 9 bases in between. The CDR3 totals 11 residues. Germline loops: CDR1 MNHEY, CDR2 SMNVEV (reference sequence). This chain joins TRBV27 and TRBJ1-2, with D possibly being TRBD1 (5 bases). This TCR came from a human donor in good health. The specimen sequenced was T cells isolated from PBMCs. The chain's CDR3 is CASAGFYGYTF. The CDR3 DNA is TGTGCCAGTGCAGGGTTCTATGGCTACACCTTC.